This TCR beta chain is drawn from a study of metastatic and nonmetastatic thyroid tumors. Study context: It was across blood and tumor or nodule tissue from malignant and benign thyroid patients that repertoires were compared. Whole-study findings and limits: Malignant thyroid tumors reportedly exceeded benign nodules significantly in TCR beta diversity, with the difference appearing in blood and tumor.

The CDR3 length is 14 residues. Trimming took 3 bases from V and 3 from J; bases not matched to a gene: 3. Patients underwent thyroid surgery, and none had received any treatment before it. Study processing details: Clinicopathological groups supplied CDR3 differences that were used to build a distant-metastasis classifier for papillary thyroid cancer. MiXCR reprocessed the PCR reads for TCRdb. The V and J calls reflect TCRdb's pipeline rather than the authors' work. Of roughly 45,000 clones in the sample, approximately 3% were seen once. Only a few counts were recorded for this clone. No antigen is known for it.

This clonotype was obtained from a female donor with papillary thyroid cancer or a benign thyroid nodule (not recorded which). Some clones in this sample may be carry-over from other donors' samples. Sequencing was carried out using blood. The chain couples TRBV12-3 or TRBV12-4 to TRBJ2-3; 7 bases fit TRBD1. The CDR3 sequence is CASSLRGRTDTQYF. DNA for the CDR3: TGTGCCAGCAGTTTGAGGGGGCGGACAGATACGCAGTATTTT.